Presented here are 12 T cell receptor beta chains from one specimen sequenced in a study of cytomegalovirus exposure and HLA in healthy donors. This PCR relied on a set of 60 Vbeta primers and 13 Jbeta primers. The repertoire was sequenced with immunoSEQ multiplex PCR; TCRdb's copy has only in-frame clones and lacks some. The sample consists of 97,000 or so clones, about three fifths of them appearing once. The sample consisted of PBMCs. Source of these receptors: a human donor in good health.

A note on this clone: The junction does not match germline at one end; this may be a read error. The rearrangement links TRBV6-5 to TRBJ1-6, with TRBD1 identical over 10 bases. The CDR3 loop spans 13 amino acids. Germline CDR1 reads MNHEY; CDR2 reads SVGAGI. CDR3 sequence: CASSRLQGQGPLF. DNA of the CDR3: TGTGCCAGCAGTCGCTTACAGGGACAGGGGCCACTGTTT.

This clone showed up just once. The chain links TRBV7-9 to TRBJ2-7; TRBD1 is a possible D gene (6 bases). The germline CDR1 and CDR2 sequences are SEHNR and FQNEAQ (reference sequence). The germline V and J ends were trimmed by 6 bases and 3 bases, with 12 bases remaining between them. This CDR3 contains 13 residues. The CDR3 spells CASRQTGIYEQYF. DNA for the CDR3: TGTGCCAGCAGACAAACAGGGATCTACGAGCAGTACTTC.

The chain joins TRBV6-1 to TRBJ2-7; weak D call: TRBD2 (5 bases). This CDR3 is built from 13 residues. The germline V gene encodes CDR1 MNHNS and CDR2 SASEGT. V was shortened by 5 bases and J by 0 bases, with 8 bases between the two germline ends. The CDR3 DNA reads as TGTGCCAGCAGTAGCGGAAACTCCTACGAGCAGTACTTC. Its protein product is CASSSGNSYEQYF.

This clone was observed a few times. This chain connects TRBV28 to TRBJ1-5, with no clear D. In germline, CDR1 is MDHEN, CDR2 SYDVKM. CDR3 length: 12 residues. Trimming pared 7 bases from V and 2 bases from J, leaving 6 bases between. The CDR3 DNA is TGTGCCAGCAATCGGGGCAATCAGCCCCAGCATTTT. This gives the protein CASNRGNQPQHF.

In this sample, this clone turned up a few times. The chain has TRBV7-9 and TRBJ2-5; TRBD2 is a possible D gene (5 bases). The J call is in doubt because the DNA end fits TRBJ2-7 better. The CDR3 extends over 16 amino acids. Germline CDR1 is SEHNR and CDR2 is FQNEAQ (reference sequence). CDR3 coding DNA: TGTGCCAGCAGCCCCCGGGTGACGGGTAGGGAGTACGAGCAGTACTTC. Its protein is CASSPRVTGREYEQYF.

The CDR3 reads CASSIPPFDSLNQPQHF. DNA for the CDR3: TGTGCCAGTAGTATACCTCCCTTCGACAGCCTCAATCAGCCCCAGCATTTT. The gene calls are TRBV19 and TRBJ1-5; D is perhaps TRBD1 (5 bases). The CDR3 is 17 residues long. In germline, CDR1 is LNHDA, CDR2 SQIVND (reference sequence). V lost 2 bases and J 3 bases, leaving 17 bases between the germline ends. Supplemented by reference TRBV19 and TRBJ1-5, the full variable domain reads DGGITQSPKYLFRKEGQNVTLSCEQNLNHDAMYWYRQDPGQGLRLIYYSQIVNDFQKGDIAEGYSVSREKKESFPLTVTSAQKNPTAFYLCASSIPPFDSLNQPQHFGDGTRLSIL.

Notes on this clone: The junction departs from germline at one end; a sequencing error may be responsible. This chain links TRBV7-9 with TRBJ2-2; D is possibly TRBD2 (5 bases). The germline CDR1 and CDR2 sequences are SEHNR and FQNEAQ (reference sequence). CDR3 length: 13 residues. Written as DNA, the CDR3 is TGTGCCAGCAGCCCCGACCTCACCGGGGAGCTGTCTTTT. The encoded protein is CASSPDLTGELSF.

This rearrangement joins TRBV9 to TRBJ1-1, with D maybe TRBD1 (5 bases). V was clipped by 6 bases and J by 7 bases, with 22 bases between them. Germline CDR1 is SGDLS and CDR2 is YYNGEE. The CDR3 has 15 residues. The CDR3 is CASTFSTGGMDEAFF. CDR3 coding DNA: TGTGCCAGCACTTTTAGCACAGGTGGGATGGATGAAGCTTTCTTT. Variable domain in full (rest from reference TRBV9 and TRBJ1-1): DSGVTQTPKHLITATGQRVTLRCSPRSGDLSVYWYQQSLDQGLQFLIQYYNGEERAKGNILERFSAQQFPDLHSELNLSSLELGDSALYFCASTFSTGGMDEAFFGQGTRLTVV.

The chain employs TRBV11-2 and TRBJ1-5; 7 positions agree with TRBD1. Germline-derived CDR1 and CDR2 are SGHAT and FQNNGV. The CDR3 is made up of 15 amino acids. The V segment lost 5 bases and the J segment 2 bases; nucleotides outside the gene matches: 6. CDR3 sequence: CASSETGTRNQPQHF. The CDR3 nucleotides read TGTGCCAGCAGCGAGACAGGGACGCGCAATCAGCCCCAGCATTTT.

The chain employs TRBV29-1 and TRBJ2-1; D gene uncertain. Germline CDR1 reads SQVTM; CDR2 reads ANQGSEA. The CDR3 has 14 amino acids. V was pared by 5 bases and J by 3 bases, with 14 bases between. This chain's CDR3 is CSVRSVPFYNEQFF. The CDR3 DNA reads TGCAGCGTTCGCAGCGTACCCTTCTACAATGAGCAGTTCTTC.

The rearrangement links TRBV27 to TRBJ2-7, with D hard to call. CDR3 length: 13 amino acids. V gave up 4 bases and J gave up 2 bases, with 9 bases separating them. From germline, CDR1 is MNHEY and CDR2 SMNVEV (reference sequence). CDR3 nucleotide sequence: TGTGCCAGCAGTTCCCCGGGTCCCTACGAGCAGTACTTC. Protein product: CASSSPGPYEQYF.

J is TRBJ1-1 and V is TRBV29-1, with D possibly matching TRBD1 (5 bases). This CDR3 comprises 13 residues. Trimming pared 2 bases from V and 7 bases from J, leaving 14 bases between. Per the germline V gene, CDR1 is SQVTM and CDR2 is ANQGSEA. CDR3 DNA: TGCAGCGTTGAAAGCGGGACCGCGGGTGAAGCTTTCTTT. This codes for CSVESGTAGEAFF.